The entry that follows covers one T cell receptor (beta chain) sequence. The antigen is not known. The data were obtained in a study of OX40 agonist ivuxolimab in advanced cancers. Study at large: Prior therapy, whether anti-PD-1, anti-PD-L1 or anti-CTLA-4, was allowed, and less than 45% had some.

Patients were ruled out by autoimmune disease history or systemic immunosuppression. The investigators sampled blood at baseline, at cycle 4 day 1, and at cycle 7 day 1. The assay was immunoSEQ multiplex PCR, and TCRdb's table has in-frame clones only and misses some. The sample lists roughly 28,000 clones; 75% to 90% were seen once. Study results and limitations: Clonal expansion was seen in CD4+ and CD8+ blood T cells by week 6 at 0.1 to 3.0 mg/kg.

Looked up from germline, CDR1 is SGHNT and CDR2 is YYREEE (reference sequence). The CDR3 sequence is 14 residues long. The V end was cut by 9 bases, the J end by 3 bases, with 13 bases between. Sequencing was performed on CD4+ or CD8+ T cells sorted from blood, taken in a trial of the OX40 agonist ivuxolimab. This chain joins TRBV5-4 and TRBJ2-6; TRBD1 might be the D (6 bases). This TCR came from an adult with an advanced solid tumor such as melanoma, head and neck, liver or kidney cancer. Here the CDR3 reads CATKSGVGANVLTF. The CDR3 bases are TGTGCCACTAAATCAGGGGTTGGGGCCAACGTCCTGACTTTC.